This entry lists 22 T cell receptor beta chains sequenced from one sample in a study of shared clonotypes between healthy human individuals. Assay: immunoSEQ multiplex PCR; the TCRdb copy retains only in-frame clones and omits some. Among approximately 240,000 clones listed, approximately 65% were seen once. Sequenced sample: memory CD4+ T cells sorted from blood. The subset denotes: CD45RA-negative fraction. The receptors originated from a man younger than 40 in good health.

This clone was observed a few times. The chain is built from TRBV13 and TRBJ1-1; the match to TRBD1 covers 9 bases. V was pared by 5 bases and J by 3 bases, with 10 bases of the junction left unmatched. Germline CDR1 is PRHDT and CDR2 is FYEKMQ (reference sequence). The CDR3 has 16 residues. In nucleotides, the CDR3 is TGTGCCAGCAGCCCCAAGACAGGGGGGGTGTACACTGAAGCTTTCTTT. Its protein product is CASSPKTGGVYTEAFF.

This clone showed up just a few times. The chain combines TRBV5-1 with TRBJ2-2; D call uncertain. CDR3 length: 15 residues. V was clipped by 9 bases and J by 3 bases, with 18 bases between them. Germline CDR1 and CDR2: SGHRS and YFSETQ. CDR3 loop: CATALGWADTGELFF. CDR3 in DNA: TGCGCCACCGCGCTTGGCTGGGCGGACACCGGGGAGCTGTTTTTT. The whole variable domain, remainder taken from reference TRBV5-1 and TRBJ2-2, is KAGVTQTPRYLIKTRGQQVTLSCSPISGHRSVSWYQQTPGQGLQFLFEYFSETQRNKGNFPGRFSGRQFSNSRSEMNVSTLELGDSALYLCATALGWADTGELFFGEGSRLTVL.

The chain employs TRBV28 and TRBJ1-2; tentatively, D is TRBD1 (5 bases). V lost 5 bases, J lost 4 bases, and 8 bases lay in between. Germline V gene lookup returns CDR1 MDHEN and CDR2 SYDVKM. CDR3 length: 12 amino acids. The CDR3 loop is CASSGASYGYTF. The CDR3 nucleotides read TGTGCCAGCAGTGGGGCGAGCTATGGCTACACCTTC.

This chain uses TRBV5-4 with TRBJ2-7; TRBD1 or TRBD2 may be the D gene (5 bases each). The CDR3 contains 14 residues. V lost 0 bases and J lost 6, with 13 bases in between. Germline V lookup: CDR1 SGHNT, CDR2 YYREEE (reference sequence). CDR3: CASSLAGPAGEQYF. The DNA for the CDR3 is TGTGCCAGCAGCTTGGCGGGGCCAGCCGGCGAGCAGTACTTC.

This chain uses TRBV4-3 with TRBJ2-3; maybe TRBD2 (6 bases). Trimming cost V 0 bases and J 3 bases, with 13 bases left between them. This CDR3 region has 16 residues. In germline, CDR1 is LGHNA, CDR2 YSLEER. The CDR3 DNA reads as TGCGCCAGCAGCCAAGACTCTCGGGCGGGAACAGATACGCAGTATTTT. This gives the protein CASSQDSRAGTDTQYF.

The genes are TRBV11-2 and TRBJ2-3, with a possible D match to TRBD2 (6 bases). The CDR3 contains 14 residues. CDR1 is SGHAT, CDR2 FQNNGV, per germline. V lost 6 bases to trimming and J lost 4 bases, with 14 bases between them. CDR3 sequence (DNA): TGTGCCAGCAGTTCACAACCGGGGGCAGATACGCAGTATTTT. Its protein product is CASSSQPGADTQYF.

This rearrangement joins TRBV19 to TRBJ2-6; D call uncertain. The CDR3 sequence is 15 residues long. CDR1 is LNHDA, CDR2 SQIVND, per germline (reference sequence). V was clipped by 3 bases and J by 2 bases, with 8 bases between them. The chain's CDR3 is CASSISVAGANVLTF. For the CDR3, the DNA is TGTGCCAGTAGTATTTCCGTTGCTGGGGCCAACGTCCTGACTTTC.

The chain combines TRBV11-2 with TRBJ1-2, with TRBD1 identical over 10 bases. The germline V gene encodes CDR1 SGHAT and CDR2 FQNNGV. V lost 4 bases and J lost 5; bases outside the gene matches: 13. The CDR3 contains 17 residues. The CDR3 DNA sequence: TGTGCCAGCAGCTCCCCCCCGGGACAGGGGTTATTGTATGGCTACACCTTC. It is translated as CASSSPPGQGLLYGYTF.

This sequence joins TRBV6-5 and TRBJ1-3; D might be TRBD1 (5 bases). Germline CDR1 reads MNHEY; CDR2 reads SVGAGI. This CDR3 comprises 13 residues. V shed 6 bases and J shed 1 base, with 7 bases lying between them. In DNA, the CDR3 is TGTGCCAGCAGAAGGGGTTCTGGAAACACCATATATTTT. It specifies CASRRGSGNTIYF.

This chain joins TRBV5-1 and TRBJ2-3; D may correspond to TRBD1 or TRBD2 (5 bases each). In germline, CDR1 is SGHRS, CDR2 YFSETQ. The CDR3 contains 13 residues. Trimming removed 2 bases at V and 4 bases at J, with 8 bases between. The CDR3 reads CASSFQGPDTQYF. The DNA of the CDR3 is TGCGCCAGCAGCTTTCAGGGACCAGATACGCAGTATTTT.

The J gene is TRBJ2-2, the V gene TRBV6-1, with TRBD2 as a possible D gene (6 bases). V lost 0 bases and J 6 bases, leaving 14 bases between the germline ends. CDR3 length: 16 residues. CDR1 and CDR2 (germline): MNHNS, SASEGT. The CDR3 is CASSEAPQRVAGELFF. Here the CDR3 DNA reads TGTGCCAGCAGTGAAGCGCCTCAGCGGGTTGCCGGGGAGCTGTTTTTT.

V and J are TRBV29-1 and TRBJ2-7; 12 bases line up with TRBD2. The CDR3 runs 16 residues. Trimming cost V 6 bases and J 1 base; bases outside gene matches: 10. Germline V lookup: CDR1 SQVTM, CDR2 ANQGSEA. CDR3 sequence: CSVATSGRLRSYEQYF. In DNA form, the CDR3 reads TGCAGCGTAGCGACTAGCGGGAGATTACGGTCCTACGAGCAGTACTTC.

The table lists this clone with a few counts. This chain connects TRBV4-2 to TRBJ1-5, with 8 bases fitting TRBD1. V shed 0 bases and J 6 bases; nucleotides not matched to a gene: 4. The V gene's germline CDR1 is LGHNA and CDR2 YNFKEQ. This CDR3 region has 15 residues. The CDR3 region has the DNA TGTGCCAGCAGCCAAGAGGGACAGGCAACTCAGCCCCAGCATTTT. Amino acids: CASSQEGQATQPQHF.

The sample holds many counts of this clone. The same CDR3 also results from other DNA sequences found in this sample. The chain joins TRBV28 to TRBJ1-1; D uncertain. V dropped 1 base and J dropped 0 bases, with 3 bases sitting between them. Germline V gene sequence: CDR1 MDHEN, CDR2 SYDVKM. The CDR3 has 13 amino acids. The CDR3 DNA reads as TGTGCCAGCAGTTTATCTTTGAACACTGAAGCTTTCTTT. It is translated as CASSLSLNTEAFF.

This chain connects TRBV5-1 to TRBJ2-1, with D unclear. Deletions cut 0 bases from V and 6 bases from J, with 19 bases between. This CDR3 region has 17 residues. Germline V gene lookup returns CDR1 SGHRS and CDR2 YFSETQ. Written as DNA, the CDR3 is TGCGCCAGCAGCTTGGCCGTCGGCCTTCGGGCTGGCAATGAGCAGTTCTTC. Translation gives CASSLAVGLRAGNEQFF.

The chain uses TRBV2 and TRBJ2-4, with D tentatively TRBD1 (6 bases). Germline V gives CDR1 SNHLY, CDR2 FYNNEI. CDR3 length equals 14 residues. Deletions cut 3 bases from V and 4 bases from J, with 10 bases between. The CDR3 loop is CASSDSGVKNIQYF. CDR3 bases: TGTGCCAGCAGTGATTCAGGGGTTAAAAACATTCAGTACTTC.

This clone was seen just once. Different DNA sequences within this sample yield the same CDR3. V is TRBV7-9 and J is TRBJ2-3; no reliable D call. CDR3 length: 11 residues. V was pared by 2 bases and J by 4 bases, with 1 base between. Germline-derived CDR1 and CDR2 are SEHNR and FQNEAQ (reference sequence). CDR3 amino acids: CASSLSDTQYF. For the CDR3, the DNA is TGTGCCAGCAGCTTATCAGATACGCAGTATTTT.

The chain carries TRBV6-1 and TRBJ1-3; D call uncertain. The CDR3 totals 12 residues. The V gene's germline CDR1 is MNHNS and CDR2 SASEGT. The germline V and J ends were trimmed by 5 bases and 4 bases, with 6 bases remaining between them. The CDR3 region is CASSTVGNTIYF. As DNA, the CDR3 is TGTGCCAGCAGTACAGTGGGAAACACCATATATTTT.

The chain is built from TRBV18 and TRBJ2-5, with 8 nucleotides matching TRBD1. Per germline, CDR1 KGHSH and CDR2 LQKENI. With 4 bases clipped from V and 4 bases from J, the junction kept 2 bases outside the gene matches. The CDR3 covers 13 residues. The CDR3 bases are TGTGCCAGCTCACTCGGACAGGGAGAGACCCAGTACTTC. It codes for CASSLGQGETQYF.

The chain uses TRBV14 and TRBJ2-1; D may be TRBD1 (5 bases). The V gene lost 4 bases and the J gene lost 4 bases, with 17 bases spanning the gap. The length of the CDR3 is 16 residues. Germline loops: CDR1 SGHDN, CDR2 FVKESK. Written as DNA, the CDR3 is TGTGCCAGCAGCCCCCAAGGTGTGGGGCCTTACAATGAGCAGTTCTTC. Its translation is CASSPQGVGPYNEQFF.

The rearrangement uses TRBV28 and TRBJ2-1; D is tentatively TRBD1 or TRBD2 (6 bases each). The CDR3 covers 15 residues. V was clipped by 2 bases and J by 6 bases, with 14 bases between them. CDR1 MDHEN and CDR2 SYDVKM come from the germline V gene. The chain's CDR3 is CASSLRELRGNEQFF. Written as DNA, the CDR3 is TGTGCCAGCAGTTTACGGGAGCTCAGGGGCAATGAGCAGTTCTTC.

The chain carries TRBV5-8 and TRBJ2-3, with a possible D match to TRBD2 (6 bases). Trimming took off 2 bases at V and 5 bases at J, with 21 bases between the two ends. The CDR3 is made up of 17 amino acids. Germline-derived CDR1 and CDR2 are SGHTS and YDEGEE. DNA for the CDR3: TGTGCCAGCAGCTTCGGAATGGGGGGAACAGGAGTAGATACGCAGTATTTT. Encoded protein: CASSFGMGGTGVDTQYF.